This entry is about one T cell receptor beta chain. In this sample, this clonotype turned up a few times. Its specific antigen is unknown. Base qualities are not recorded, but no much larger clone differs from it by a single base. Stable hyperthyroidism was defined as no progression to ophthalmopathy within 18 months of follow-up. Patients with hyperthyroidism were aged 18 to 65 years, had been newly diagnosed, and had a disease duration of less than 2 months. Patients were excluded if they had other autoimmune diseases, uncontrolled infections, pregnancy or lactation. Clinical symptoms, serum thyroxine, TRAb, thyroid ultrasound and orbital computed tomography were used for diagnosis. PBMCs were isolated from approximately 10 ml of fresh peripheral blood by Ficoll-Paque density gradient centrifugation. Total RNA was extracted with Trizol reagent and quality-checked on an Agilent 2100 Bioanalyzer. The data were obtained in a study of Graves' ophthalmopathy and Graves' hyperthyroidism (dated by TCRdb to 2017 to 2018). Describing the broader study: Peripheral blood was collected at initial diagnosis, prior to any treatment. TCR beta repertoire signatures were used to distinguish Graves' ophthalmopathy from Graves' hyperthyroidism and to predict progression to ophthalmopathy. In total, under 150 blood samples were TCR-sequenced: some 43 ophthalmopathy, over 70 hyperthyroidism and about 17 hyperthyroidism-to-ophthalmopathy patients. A discovery set of 95 to 100 patients (approximately 45 ophthalmopathy, approximately 58 stable hyperthyroidism) was enrolled to explore V-J signatures distinguishing ophthalmopathy from hyperthyroidism. The independent validation cohort included approximately 19 hyperthyroidism patients plus 17 patients who later progressed from hyperthyroidism to ophthalmopathy. T-cell repertoires of thyroid tissue and blood were compared in six hyperthyroidism patients. After sampling, hyperthyroidism patients received methimazole starting at 30 mg daily, and ophthalmopathy patients received high-dose intravenous methylprednisolone. The roughly 91 discovery patients were randomly split 7:3 into training and test sets.

Beyond this particular receptor, the publication reports: Most expanded thyroid clonotypes with a frequency above 0.001 also appeared in blood, which suggests that blood repertoires may reflect the immune response in the thyroid. Sample size was not predetermined statistically, and investigators were not blinded to group allocation. In validation, the model predicted ophthalmopathy progression with 70.59% sensitivity and roughly 72% specificity; 12 predicted patients were CT-confirmed with GO in a median of approximately 6.5 months. In cross-validation, the 13-signature model distinguished ophthalmopathy from stable hyperthyroidism with less than 90% sensitivity and 81% to 82% specificity, while in the test set the corresponding values were 80% and 75%.

Cut back by 7 bases and 2 bases, the V and J ends lie 15 bases apart. Including the terminal cysteine and phenylalanine, the CDR3 comprises 15 residues. The sequence is cut down to CDR3 DNA, 45 bases in frame from base 1. The germline V gene sets CDR1 to MNHEY and CDR2 to SVGAGI. For repertoire sequencing, TCR beta CDR3 regions were amplified from RNA transcripts. HTBI primers and the Qiagen OneStep RT-PCR kit were used in a first-round RT-PCR, which was followed by a second-round multiplex PCR, size selection and purification. The libraries underwent paired-end sequencing with 100 bp reads on an Illumina HiSeq2000. In the source study's methods: Reads were processed with SOAPnuke, discarding reads with adapters, uncalled bases, mean Phred below 15, or no exact constant-primer or identifier match. High-quality paired reads were merged with COPE v1.2.5. Each unique nucleotide sequence was defined as a clonotype, and clonotypes were aligned to IMGT TRB V, D and J references with MiTCR v1.1. The analysis was limited to V-J combinations with a frequency above 0.0001, which together covered about 99% of repertoires. For each V-J combination, a TCR clonal expansion and chaos score was defined as the ratio of F50 clonal expansion to chaos observed in the TCRdist matrix. Features were reduced by Welch's t-statistics and random forest to around 13 V-J combinations, which fed a naive Bayes classifier. Thyroid-blood repertoire similarity was quantified with the Morisita-Horn index. TCRdb trimmed the raw reads at Q25, called clones with MiXCR and kept productive beta chains. One record per CDR3 amino acid sequence lists the most common genes and DNA. TCRdb's processing, not the study's, gives the V and J calls here. In this sample the table shows hundreds of thousands of distinct CDR3 sequences, over 20% of which occur a single time. The ten top clones hold around 3.2% of the sample.

The TCR sequence derives from a woman between 18 and 29 years old with stable Graves' hyperthyroidism. Donor details come from another sample of the same person, matched by shared clones. Sequencing was performed on peripheral blood. Recombination joined TRBV6-5 with TRBJ1-5; perhaps TRBD1 is the D gene, with 6 bases matching. Here is the DNA: TGTGCCAGCACGTTCCAGGGGATCGGCAATCAGCCCCAGCATTTT. Translated, it gives CASTFQGIGNQPQHF.